These T cell receptor beta chains were read from a single sample in a study of blood T cell repertoires in COVID-19. Repertoires were generated with immunoSEQ multiplex PCR, while TCRdb's copy carries only in-frame clones and drops some. The table has roughly 200,000 clones, 80% to 90% seen once. Sequencing used PBMCs or T cells enriched from blood (not recorded which). All receptors derive from a woman aged 40 to 55 with acute COVID-19. CDR3s include the opening cysteine and the closing phenylalanine or tryptophan. The size field is filled for only some rows; it gives once, few, many or a size class.

TRBV28	NA	TRBJ2-7	CASSPADRPTYEQYF
TRBV11-1	once	TRBJ2-3	CASSLARPDTQYF
TRBV12-2	NA	TRBJ1-1	CASRPLQGGNTEAFF
TRBV28	NA	TRBJ1-4	CAAGTGDFGAFEKLFF
TRBV28	few	TRBJ1-1	CASRPRTGWNTEAFF
TRBV10-2	NA	TRBJ2-2	CASSAGTSGTGELFF
TRBV29-1	NA	TRBJ2-5	CSVGRGTSGLLAQETQYF
TRBV6-5	NA	TRBJ2-1	CASSQDRRAYNEQFF
TRBV3-1/TRBV3-2	NA	TRBJ1-1	CASSQEGRRGAFF
TRBV19	NA	TRBJ2-1	CASSMGGRGYVEQFF
TRBV25-1	NA	TRBJ1-2	CASSGDRGGYTF
TRBV6-1	NA	TRBJ2-3	CASSEVRKDTQYF
TRBV7-9	NA	TRBJ2-2	CASSLGLATGELFF
TRBV27	NA	TRBJ2-7	CASSPTRRLASEQYF
TRBV28	NA	TRBJ1-5	CASTPGGSSNQPQHF
TRBV5-6	NA	TRBJ1-2	CASSLVNREVNYGYTF
TRBV5-6	NA	TRBJ2-2	CASSLPGQALTGELFF
TRBV28	NA	TRBJ1-2	CASSFRDTKWNGYTF
TRBV28	NA	TRBJ1-5	CASSLSGTNQPQHF
TRBV30	NA	TRBJ2-7	CAWSRSDEQYF
TRBV6-5	NA	TRBJ2-5	CASSYSQGRETQYF
TRBV29-1	NA	TRBJ1-1	CSVEVQGLGEAFF
TRBV29-1	once	TRBJ2-3	CSVEQSTDTQYF
TRBV28	NA	TRBJ1-2	CASSEDRGFMGYTF
TRBV16	once	TRBJ1-5	CASSRQSSNQPQHF
TRBV10-3	few	TRBJ1-1	CAISVNSLNTEAFF
TRBV7-8	NA	TRBJ2-7	CASSLQRRYRDRDAYEQYF
TRBV28	few	TRBJ1-6	CASSLSYSPLHF
TRBV12-5	NA	TRBJ1-5	CASVGQVNQPQHF
TRBV5-8	few	TRBJ1-4	CASSPLGQGERLFF
TRBV19	NA	TRBJ2-7	CASNPRDRGYEQYF